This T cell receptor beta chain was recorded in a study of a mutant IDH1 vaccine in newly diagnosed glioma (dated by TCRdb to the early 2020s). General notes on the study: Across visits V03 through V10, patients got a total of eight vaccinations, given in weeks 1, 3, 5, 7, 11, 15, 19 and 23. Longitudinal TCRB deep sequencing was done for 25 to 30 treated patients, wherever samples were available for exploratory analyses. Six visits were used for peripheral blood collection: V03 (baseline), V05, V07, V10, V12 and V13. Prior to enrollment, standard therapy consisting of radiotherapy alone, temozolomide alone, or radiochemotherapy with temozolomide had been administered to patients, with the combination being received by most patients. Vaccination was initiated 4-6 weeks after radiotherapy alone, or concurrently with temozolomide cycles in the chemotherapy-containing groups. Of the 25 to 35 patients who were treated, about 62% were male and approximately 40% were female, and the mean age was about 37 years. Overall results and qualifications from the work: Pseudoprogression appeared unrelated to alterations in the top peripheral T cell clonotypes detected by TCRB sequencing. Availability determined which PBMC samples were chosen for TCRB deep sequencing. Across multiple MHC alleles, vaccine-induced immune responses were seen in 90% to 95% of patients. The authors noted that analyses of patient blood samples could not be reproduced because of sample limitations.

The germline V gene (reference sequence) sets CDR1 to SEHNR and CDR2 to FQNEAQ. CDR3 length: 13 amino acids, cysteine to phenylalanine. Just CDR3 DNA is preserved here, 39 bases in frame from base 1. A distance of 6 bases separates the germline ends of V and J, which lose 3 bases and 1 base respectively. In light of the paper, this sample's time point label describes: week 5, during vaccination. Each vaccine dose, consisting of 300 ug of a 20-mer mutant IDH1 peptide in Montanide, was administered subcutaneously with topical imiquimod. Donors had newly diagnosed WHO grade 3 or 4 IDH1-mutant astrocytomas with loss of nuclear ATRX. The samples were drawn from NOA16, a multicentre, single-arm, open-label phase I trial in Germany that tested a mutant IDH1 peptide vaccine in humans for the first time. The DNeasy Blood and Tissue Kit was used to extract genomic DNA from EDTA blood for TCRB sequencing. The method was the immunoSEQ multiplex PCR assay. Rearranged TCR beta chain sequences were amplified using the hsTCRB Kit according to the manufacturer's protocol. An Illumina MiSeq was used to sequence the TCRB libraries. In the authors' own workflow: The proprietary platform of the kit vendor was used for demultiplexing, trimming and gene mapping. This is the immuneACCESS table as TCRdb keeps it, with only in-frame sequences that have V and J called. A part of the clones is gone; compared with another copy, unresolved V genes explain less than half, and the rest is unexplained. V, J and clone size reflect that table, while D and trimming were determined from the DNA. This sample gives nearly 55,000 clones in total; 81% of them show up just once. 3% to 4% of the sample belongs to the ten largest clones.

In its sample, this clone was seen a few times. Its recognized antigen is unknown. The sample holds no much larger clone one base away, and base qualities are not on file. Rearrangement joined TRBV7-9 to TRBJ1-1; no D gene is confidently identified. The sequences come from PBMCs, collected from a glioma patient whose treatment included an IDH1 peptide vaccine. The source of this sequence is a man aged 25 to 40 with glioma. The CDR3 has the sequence CASSFSENTEAFF. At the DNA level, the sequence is TGTGCCAGCAGCTTTTCCGAGAACACTGAAGCTTTCTTT.